Listed below are T cell receptor beta chains from one sample, sequenced in a study of cytomegalovirus exposure and HLA in healthy donors. TCRdb's table, derived via immunoSEQ multiplex PCR, lists solely in-frame clones and lacks some. The sample contains 70,000 to 80,000 clones, 94% of which appear only once. The sample consisted of PBMCs. The source of these receptors is a woman aged 18-29 years in good health and CMV-seropositive. Each CDR3 is given with its conserved first and last residue. Fields, in order: clone size, J gene, V gene, D gene, CDR3 protein, CDR3 DNA. D genes are given only for firm matches. Rows give clone size only sometimes, using once, few, many, or a class for an expanded clone.

abundance: few
j_gene: TRBJ1-2
v_gene: TRBV5-6
d_gene: TRBD1
CDR3aa: CASSSGTGVVGYTF
CDR3nt: TGTGCCAGCAGCTCCGGGACAGGGGTCGTTGGCTACACCTTC

abundance: .
j_gene: TRBJ1-4
v_gene: TRBV28
d_gene: TRBD1
CDR3aa: CASISGGEKLFF
CDR3nt: TGTGCCAGCATTTCAGGGGGTGAAAAACTGTTTTTT

abundance: .
j_gene: TRBJ1-2
v_gene: TRBV30
d_gene: TRBD1
CDR3aa: CAWSVLAGGNYGYTF
CDR3nt: TGTGCCTGGAGTGTACTGGCAGGGGGCAACTATGGCTACACCTTC

abundance: .
j_gene: TRBJ1-1
v_gene: TRBV13
d_gene: TRBD1
CDR3aa: CASSDRDRGSHTEAFF
CDR3nt: TGTGCCAGCAGCGACCGGGACAGGGGCTCCCACACTGAAGCTTTCTTT

abundance: .
j_gene: TRBJ1-1
v_gene: TRBV6-1
d_gene: .
CDR3aa: CATHGFWGKNTEAFF
CDR3nt: TGTGCCACCCATGGGTTTTGGGGCAAGAACACTGAAGCTTTCTTT

abundance: .
j_gene: TRBJ1-2
v_gene: TRBV19
d_gene: .
CDR3aa: CASSIGTENYGYTF
CDR3nt: TGTGCCAGTAGTATAGGGACAGAGAACTATGGCTACACCTTC

abundance: .
j_gene: TRBJ1-1
v_gene: TRBV7-9
d_gene: .
CDR3aa: CASSLAHWGWEKAFF
CDR3nt: TGTGCCAGCAGCTTAGCGCACTGGGGTTGGGAGAAAGCTTTCTTT

abundance: .
j_gene: TRBJ1-1
v_gene: TRBV7-2
d_gene: TRBD1
CDR3aa: CASSSIQTHRGTEAFF
CDR3nt: TGTGCCAGCAGCTCCATCCAAACCCACAGGGGGACTGAAGCTTTCTTT

abundance: .
j_gene: TRBJ2-7
v_gene: TRBV2
d_gene: TRBD1
CDR3aa: CASSSGTVMSYEQYF
CDR3nt: TGTGCCAGCAGTAGTGGGACAGTTATGTCCTACGAGCAGTACTTC

abundance: .
j_gene: TRBJ1-5
v_gene: TRBV27
d_gene: TRBD1
CDR3aa: CASRGQGGFQPQHF
CDR3nt: TGTGCCAGCAGGGGACAGGGCGGGTTTCAGCCCCAGCATTTT

abundance: .
j_gene: TRBJ2-3
v_gene: TRBV4-3
d_gene: TRBD2
CDR3aa: CASSQDRILAGVPDTQYF
CDR3nt: TGCGCCAGCAGCCAAGATAGGATACTAGCGGGAGTCCCAGATACGCAGTATTTT

abundance: once
j_gene: TRBJ2-6
v_gene: TRBV7-3
d_gene: .
CDR3aa: CASSRAGGNSGANVLTF
CDR3nt: TGTGCCAGCAGCCGAGCGGGCGGGAACTCTGGGGCCAACGTCCTGACTTTC

abundance: .
j_gene: TRBJ1-1
v_gene: TRBV2
d_gene: .
CDR3aa: CASSELGPAGKAFF
CDR3nt: TGTGCCAGCAGTGAGTTGGGGCCTGCGGGGAAAGCTTTCTTT

abundance: once
j_gene: TRBJ1-1
v_gene: TRBV5-1
d_gene: TRBD1
CDR3aa: CASRGTGRVGTEAFF
CDR3nt: TGCGCCAGCAGGGGGACAGGGAGAGTGGGCACTGAAGCTTTCTTT

abundance: .
j_gene: TRBJ2-5
v_gene: TRBV4-1
d_gene: .
CDR3aa: CASSSLKGGYQETQYF
CDR3nt: TGCGCCAGCAGCTCCCTCAAGGGGGGGTACCAAGAGACCCAGTACTTC

abundance: once
j_gene: TRBJ1-6
v_gene: TRBV6-5
d_gene: .
CDR3aa: CASSERRADSPLHF
CDR3nt: TGTGCCAGCAGTGAACGCAGGGCTGATTCACCCCTCCACTTT

abundance: .
j_gene: TRBJ2-3
v_gene: TRBV6-6
d_gene: .
CDR3aa: CASSWNRGDTQYF
CDR3nt: TGTGCCAGCAGTTGGAACCGAGGTGATACGCAGTATTTT

abundance: .
j_gene: TRBJ1-3
v_gene: TRBV28
d_gene: .
CDR3aa: CASSPLWLQSGNTIYF
CDR3nt: TGTGCCAGCAGTCCCCTCTGGTTACAATCTGGAAACACCATATATTTT

abundance: .
j_gene: TRBJ1-5
v_gene: TRBV7-2
d_gene: .
CDR3aa: CASSLYSGNSNQPQHF
CDR3nt: TGTGCCAGCAGCTTATACTCCGGGAATAGCAATCAGCCCCAGCATTTT

abundance: once
j_gene: TRBJ2-6
v_gene: TRBV6-5
d_gene: .
CDR3aa: CASSWDNSGANVLTF
CDR3nt: TGTGCCAGCAGTTGGGACAACTCTGGGGCCAACGTCCTGACTTTC

abundance: .
j_gene: TRBJ1-3
v_gene: TRBV2
d_gene: .
CDR3aa: CASSEAWGEGRSGNTIYF
CDR3nt: TGTGCCAGCAGTGAAGCTTGGGGGGAGGGGCGGTCTGGAAACACCATATATTTT

abundance: .
j_gene: TRBJ2-7
v_gene: TRBV9
d_gene: .
CDR3aa: CASSVGGSSYEQYF
CDR3nt: TGTGCCAGCAGCGTAGGTGGGAGCTCCTACGAGCAGTACTTC

abundance: once
j_gene: TRBJ2-1
v_gene: TRBV11-1
d_gene: TRBD2
CDR3aa: CASSLRGLAGVSEQFF
CDR3nt: TGTGCCAGCAGCTTGCGCGGGCTAGCGGGAGTAAGTGAGCAGTTCTTC

abundance: .
j_gene: TRBJ2-2
v_gene: TRBV27
d_gene: TRBD2
CDR3aa: CASSPTSIAGGNTGELFF
CDR3nt: TGTGCCAGCAGTCCAACTTCCATAGCGGGAGGAAACACCGGGGAGCTGTTTTTT

abundance: .
j_gene: TRBJ1-2
v_gene: TRBV28
d_gene: .
CDR3aa: CASSSAVGLGYGYTF
CDR3nt: TGTGCCAGCAGTTCCGCGGTGGGGCTTGGCTATGGCTACACCTTC

abundance: .
j_gene: TRBJ1-1
v_gene: TRBV5-1
d_gene: .
CDR3aa: CASSLGRAENTEAFF
CDR3nt: TGCGCCAGCAGCTTGGGCAGGGCTGAGAACACTGAAGCTTTCTTT

abundance: .
j_gene: TRBJ1-4
v_gene: TRBV28
d_gene: .
CDR3aa: CASSRQSASNEKLFF
CDR3nt: TGTGCCAGCAGTAGACAGTCAGCATCTAATGAAAAACTGTTTTTT

abundance: .
j_gene: TRBJ2-1
v_gene: TRBV7-9
d_gene: TRBD1
CDR3aa: CASSLTGQGVDEQFF
CDR3nt: TGTGCCAGCAGCTTAACGGGACAGGGGGTTGATGAGCAGTTCTTC

abundance: few
j_gene: TRBJ2-7
v_gene: TRBV6-1
d_gene: TRBD2
CDR3aa: CASRTSGAYEQYF
CDR3nt: TGTGCCAGCCGGACTAGCGGGGCCTACGAGCAGTACTTC

abundance: .
j_gene: TRBJ2-6
v_gene: TRBV30
d_gene: TRBD1
CDR3aa: CAWSETGASGANVLTF
CDR3nt: TGTGCCTGGAGCGAAACAGGGGCCTCTGGGGCCAACGTCCTGACTTTC

abundance: .
j_gene: TRBJ2-1
v_gene: TRBV27
d_gene: .
CDR3aa: CASSLSVPGEQFF
CDR3nt: TGTGCCAGCAGTTTATCGGTGCCGGGTGAGCAGTTCTTC

abundance: .
j_gene: TRBJ2-2
v_gene: TRBV4-1
d_gene: TRBD1
CDR3aa: CASSQDGRGRTGELFF
CDR3nt: TGCGCCAGCAGCCAAGACGGAAGGGGGCGCACCGGGGAGCTGTTTTTT

abundance: .
j_gene: TRBJ2-7
v_gene: TRBV19
d_gene: .
CDR3aa: CASSMGRGGGDEQYF
CDR3nt: TGTGCCAGTAGTATGGGCAGGGGAGGGGGAGACGAGCAGTACTTC

abundance: once
j_gene: TRBJ2-6
v_gene: TRBV6-4
d_gene: TRBD2
CDR3aa: CASSDSGGTGANVLTF
CDR3nt: TGTGCCAGCAGTGACTCGGGAGGGACGGGGGCCAACGTCCTGACTTTC

abundance: .
j_gene: TRBJ2-3
v_gene: TRBV6-6
d_gene: .
CDR3aa: CASSYPRRSTDTQYF
CDR3nt: TGTGCCAGCAGTTACCCGAGGCGCTCCACAGATACGCAGTATTTT

abundance: .
j_gene: TRBJ1-1
v_gene: TRBV6-1
d_gene: TRBD1
CDR3aa: CASSADRGGTEAFF
CDR3nt: TGTGCCAGCAGCGCGGACAGGGGGGGCACTGAAGCTTTCTTT

abundance: .
j_gene: TRBJ1-2
v_gene: TRBV6-6
d_gene: TRBD1
CDR3aa: CASSYPGGDYGYTF
CDR3nt: TGTGCCAGCAGTTACCCAGGGGGAGACTATGGCTACACCTTC

abundance: .
j_gene: TRBJ1-1
v_gene: TRBV6-5
d_gene: TRBD1
CDR3aa: CASSYRGRTEAFF
CDR3nt: TGTGCCAGCAGTTACAGGGGGCGAACTGAAGCTTTCTTT

abundance: .
j_gene: TRBJ1-4
v_gene: TRBV10-3
d_gene: .
CDR3aa: CAASGTRDEKLFF
CDR3nt: TGTGCCGCGTCCGGGACAAGAGATGAAAAACTGTTTTTT

abundance: .
j_gene: TRBJ1-2
v_gene: TRBV5-1
d_gene: TRBD1
CDR3aa: CASSLEGTGGLNYGYTF
CDR3nt: TGCGCCAGCAGCTTGGAGGGGACAGGGGGCTTAAACTATGGCTACACCTTC

abundance: .
j_gene: TRBJ1-2
v_gene: TRBV6-1
d_gene: .
CDR3aa: CASSDREPYGYTF
CDR3nt: TGTGCCAGCAGTGACAGGGAACCCTATGGCTACACCTTC